Presented here are 8 T cell receptor beta chains from one specimen sequenced in a study of response to subunit inactivated influenza vaccine. TCRdb processed the RT-PCR reads anew with MiXCR; each CDR3 protein has one entry. The table records more than 450,000 distinct CDR3 sequences, roughly 10% of them present only once. Another study also made use of these data, one on T cells expressing NK-cell markers. That work contributes: cDNA encoding TCR beta was synthesized via 5'RACE template switching incorporating UMIs.

The starting material was PBMCs from blood, obtained on the day of vaccination. All receptors come from a man over 45 who received an inactivated influenza vaccine.

The table lists this clonotype with a few counts. The chain uses TRBV4-1 and TRBJ2-7, with 9 bases identical to TRBD1. The CDR3 extends over 14 amino acids. With V trimmed by 0 bases and J by 6 bases, 3 bases remained unmatched. Germline-derived CDR1 and CDR2 are MGHRA and YSYEKL. The CDR3 bases are TGCGCCAGCAGCCAAGACCGACAGGGGGGCGAGCAGTACTTC. Amino acid sequence: CASSQDRQGGEQYF.

There are a few counts of this clonotype. The chain combines TRBV7-9 with TRBJ2-3, with a weak D call TRBD1 (6 bases). The V gene lost 4 bases and the J gene lost 5 bases, with 13 bases spanning the gap. Germline V gene lookup returns CDR1 SEHNR and CDR2 FQNEAQ (reference sequence). The CDR3 totals 14 residues. The chain's CDR3 is CASSYQGPIDTQYF. The CDR3 nucleotides are TGTGCCAGCAGCTACCAGGGGCCGATAGATACGCAGTATTTT.

V is TRBV4-2 and J is TRBJ2-1; 7 bases match TRBD1. The CDR3 covers 13 residues. CDR1 LGHNA and CDR2 YNFKEQ come from the germline V gene. Trimming at V came to 2 bases and at J to 8 bases, leaving 3 bases not matched to a gene. CDR3 sequence reads: CASSQSDRDEQFF. In DNA form, the CDR3 reads TGTGCCAGCAGCCAATCCGACAGGGATGAGCAGTTCTTC.

This rearrangement joins TRBV20-1 to TRBJ2-7, with 13 bases fitting TRBD2. Germline lookup yields CDR1 DFQATT and CDR2 SNEGSKA (reference sequence). Trimming at V came to 0 bases and at J to 9 bases, leaving 8 bases not matched to a gene. This CDR3 region has 15 residues. In DNA, the CDR3 is TGCAGTGCTAGAGATTTAGGGACTAGCGGGAATGTGCAGTACTTC. Protein: CSARDLGTSGNVQYF.

In its sample, this clonotype was seen a few times. The chain couples TRBV27 to TRBJ1-4, with unresolved D. From germline, CDR1 is MNHEY and CDR2 SMNVEV (reference sequence). Trimming pared 7 bases from V and 6 bases from J, leaving 12 bases between. CDR3 size: 13 residues. The CDR3 DNA sequence: TGTGCCAGCAAGAGAGGAGGGCATGAAAAACTGTTTTTT. Translated, it gives CASKRGGHEKLFF.

This chain joins TRBV4-2 and TRBJ2-2, with a tentative D call TRBD2 (7 bases). The germline V gene encodes CDR1 LGHNA and CDR2 YNFKEQ. This CDR3 contains 17 residues. Trimming pared 0 bases from V and 1 base from J, leaving 12 bases between. The CDR3 spells CASSQDPGGLNTGELFF. The CDR3 DNA is TGTGCCAGCAGCCAAGATCCCGGGGGGCTGAACACCGGGGAGCTGTTTTTT.

This clonotype has only a few counts. Here the CDR3 DNA reads TGCGCCTCGGCGTCGGTTGGGGAGCTGTTTTTT. It encodes CASASVGELFF. The chain has TRBV5-1 and TRBJ2-2, with D unresolved. The germline V gene has CDR1 SGHRS and CDR2 YFSETQ. The CDR3 consists of 11 residues. Deletions cut 10 bases from V and 8 bases from J, with 12 bases between.

V gene TRBV6-2 or TRBV6-3 combines with J gene TRBJ2-6; D is uncertain. CDR3 size: 19 residues. Germline lookup yields CDR1 MNHEY and CDR2 SVGEGT. With 0 bases removed from V and 4 bases from J, the gap between germline ends came to 19 bases. CDR3 sequence (DNA): TGTGCCAGCAGTTACTCGAAATCCCCCCAAGCCACCGGGGCCAACGTCCTGACTTTC. Translating gives CASSYSKSPQATGANVLTF.